Shown below are 8 T cell receptor beta chains from a single sample sequenced in a study of T-cell memory formation after mild COVID-19. Each CDR3 protein is one row after TCRdb ran MiXCR on the 5' RACE reads. Here the sample spans 150,000 to 200,000 distinct CDR3 sequences, about a fifth being singletons. The material sequenced was PBMCs or a T cell subset sorted from them (not recorded which). The source is an adult woman who had mild COVID-19 (a few samples of this study predate the infection). Cell type and time point are not known.

This clonotype was counted between two and nine times. The chain has TRBV5-5 and TRBJ2-7; 8 bases map to TRBD2. This CDR3 comprises 18 residues. V shed 3 bases and J 0 bases; nucleotides not matched to a gene: 14. CDR1 and CDR2 (germline): SGHKS, YYEKEE (reference sequence). Written as DNA, the CDR3 is TGTGCCAGCAGCTCGTTGGGGAAAGCGGGGGTTACCTCCTACGAGCAGTACTTC. Translated, it gives CASSSLGKAGVTSYEQYF.

This chain uses TRBV2 with TRBJ2-7; 8 bases agree with TRBD1. Trimming cost V 7 bases and J 1 base; bases outside gene matches: 12. Germline loops: CDR1 SNHLY, CDR2 FYNNEI. There are 16 residues in the CDR3. CDR3 sequence reads: CASIATRDRISYEQYF. CDR3 DNA: TGTGCCAGCATTGCTACCCGGGACAGGATTTCCTACGAGCAGTACTTC.

V gene TRBV7-6 combines with J gene TRBJ2-1; 9 bases agree with TRBD2. CDR1 is SGHVS and CDR2 is FNYEAQ in the germline V gene. This CDR3 spans 16 amino acids. The junction had 14 bases not matched to a gene; V was cut back by 5 bases and J by 9 bases. CDR3 amino acids: CASSPTFRGGRVEQFF. CDR3 sequence (DNA): TGTGCCAGCAGCCCAACATTCCGTGGCGGGAGGGTTGAGCAGTTCTTC.

The J gene is TRBJ2-1, the V gene TRBV7-6; D may correspond to TRBD1 or TRBD2 (6 bases each). Germline V gene sequence: CDR1 SGHVS, CDR2 FNYEAQ. V gave up 3 bases and J gave up 7 bases, with 13 bases separating them. The CDR3 loop spans 14 amino acids. The CDR3 protein is CASSLGGLYNEQFF. The CDR3 DNA is TGTGCCAGCAGCTTGGGGGGCCTGTATAATGAGCAGTTCTTC.

This clonotype appeared a few times. This sequence joins TRBV7-8 and TRBJ1-1; 10 nucleotides match TRBD1. The trim removed 1 base at V and 4 bases at J, leaving 3 bases unmatched. This CDR3 has 15 residues. CDR1 and CDR2 from the germline V gene are SGHVS and FQNEAQ. The CDR3 spells CASSLVGQGSTEAFF. The CDR3 DNA reads as TGTGCCAGCAGCTTAGTGGGACAGGGGAGCACTGAAGCTTTCTTT.

This clonotype was counted ten times or more. This chain uses TRBV5-6 with TRBJ2-7; no reliable D call. The V end lost 3 bases, the J end lost 1 base, and 5 bases lay between the germline ends. This CDR3 comprises 12 residues. The germline V gene has CDR1 SGHDT and CDR2 YYEEEE. The CDR3 region is CASSYGSYEQYF. CDR3 sequence (DNA): TGTGCCAGCAGCTATGGATCCTACGAGCAGTACTTC.

There are a few counts of this clonotype. The gene calls are TRBV28 and TRBJ1-1, with no clear D. The CDR3 is made up of 13 amino acids. The germline V gene encodes CDR1 MDHEN and CDR2 SYDVKM. Between the trimmed V and J ends, which lost 5 bases and 5 bases, there was a span of 12 bases. The CDR3 loop is CASSSHSETEAFF. Written as DNA, the CDR3 is TGTGCCAGCAGTAGTCACAGTGAGACTGAAGCTTTCTTT.

The chain couples TRBV27 to TRBJ2-7; TRBD1 aligns across 9 bases. CDR3 size: 14 residues. The V gene's germline CDR1 is MNHEY and CDR2 SMNVEV (reference sequence). With V trimmed by 4 bases and J by 3 bases, 4 bases remained unmatched. The chain's CDR3 is CASSWKGQGYEQYF. Here the CDR3 DNA reads TGTGCCAGCAGTTGGAAGGGACAGGGCTACGAGCAGTACTTC.